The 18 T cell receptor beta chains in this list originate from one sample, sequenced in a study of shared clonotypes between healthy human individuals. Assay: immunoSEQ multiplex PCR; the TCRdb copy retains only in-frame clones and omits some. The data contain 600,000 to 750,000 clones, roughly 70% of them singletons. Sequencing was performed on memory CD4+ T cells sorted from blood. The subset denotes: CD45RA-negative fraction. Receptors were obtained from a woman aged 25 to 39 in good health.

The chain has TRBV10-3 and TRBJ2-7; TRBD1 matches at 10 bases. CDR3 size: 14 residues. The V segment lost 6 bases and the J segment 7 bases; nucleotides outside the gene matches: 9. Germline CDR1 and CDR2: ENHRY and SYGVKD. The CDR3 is CAIRPTGGFGEQYF. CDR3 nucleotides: TGTGCCATCAGGCCGACAGGGGGCTTCGGGGAGCAGTACTTC.

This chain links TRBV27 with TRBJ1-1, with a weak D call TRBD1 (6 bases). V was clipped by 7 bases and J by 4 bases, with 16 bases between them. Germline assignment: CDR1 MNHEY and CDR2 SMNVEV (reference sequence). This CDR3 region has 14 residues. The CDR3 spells CASNGGATVTEAFF. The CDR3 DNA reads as TGTGCCAGCAACGGGGGGGCGACGGTCACTGAAGCTTTCTTT.

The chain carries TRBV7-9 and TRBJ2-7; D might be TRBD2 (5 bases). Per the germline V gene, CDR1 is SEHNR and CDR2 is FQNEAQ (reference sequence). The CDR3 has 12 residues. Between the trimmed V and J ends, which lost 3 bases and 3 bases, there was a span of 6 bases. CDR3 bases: TGTGCCAGCAGCTTCGACTACTACGAGCAGTACTTC. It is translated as CASSFDYYEQYF. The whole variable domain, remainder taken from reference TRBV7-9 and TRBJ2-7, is DTGVSQNPRHKITKRGQNVTFRCDPISEHNRLYWYRQTLGQGPEFLTYFQNEAQLEKSRLLSDRFSAERPKGSFSTLEIQRTEQGDSAMYLCASSFDYYEQYFGPGTRLTVT.

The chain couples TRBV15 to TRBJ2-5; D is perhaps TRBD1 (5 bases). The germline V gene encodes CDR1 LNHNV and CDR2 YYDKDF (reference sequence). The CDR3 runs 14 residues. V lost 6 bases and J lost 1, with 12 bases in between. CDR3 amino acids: CATSNRPLQETQYF. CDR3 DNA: TGTGCCACCAGTAACAGGCCACTCCAAGAGACCCAGTACTTC.

CDR3 sequence: CASSLAAAFSYEQYF. The DNA of the CDR3 is TGCGCCAGCAGCTTGGCCGCGGCTTTCTCCTACGAGCAGTACTTC. This chain uses TRBV5-1 with TRBJ2-7; D not resolved. The CDR3 totals 15 residues. Trimming stripped 0 bases from V and 0 bases from J, with 10 bases between. In germline, CDR1 is SGHRS, CDR2 YFSETQ.

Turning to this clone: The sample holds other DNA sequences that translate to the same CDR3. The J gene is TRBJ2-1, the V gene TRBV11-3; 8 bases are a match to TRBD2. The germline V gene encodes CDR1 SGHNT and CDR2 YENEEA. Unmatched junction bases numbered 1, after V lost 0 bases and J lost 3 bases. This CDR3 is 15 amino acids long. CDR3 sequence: CASSLDGTSYNEQFF. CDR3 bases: TGTGCCAGCAGCTTAGATGGGACTAGCTACAATGAGCAGTTCTTC.

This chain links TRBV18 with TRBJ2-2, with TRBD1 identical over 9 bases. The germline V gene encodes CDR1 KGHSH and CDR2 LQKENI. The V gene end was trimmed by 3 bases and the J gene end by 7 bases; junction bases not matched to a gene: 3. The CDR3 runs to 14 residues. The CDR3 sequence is CASSPGQGHGELFF. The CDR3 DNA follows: TGTGCCAGCTCACCGGGACAGGGTCACGGGGAGCTGTTTTTT.

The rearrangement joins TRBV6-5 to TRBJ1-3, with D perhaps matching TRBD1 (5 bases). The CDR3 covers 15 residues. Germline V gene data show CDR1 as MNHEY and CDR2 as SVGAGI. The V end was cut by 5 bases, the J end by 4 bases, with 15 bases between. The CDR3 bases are TGTGCCAGCAGTCCCCAGGGACGTTGGGGAAACACCATATATTTT. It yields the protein CASSPQGRWGNTIYF.

In DNA, the CDR3 is TGTGCCAGTAGCCGGGACAGGGCCACCGGGGAGCTGTTTTTT. Its protein product is CASSRDRATGELFF. The chain employs TRBV19 and TRBJ2-2, with TRBD1 matching 9 bases. CDR3 length: 14 amino acids. J lost 4 bases, V lost 6 bases, and 3 bases had no gene match. Germline assignment: CDR1 LNHDA and CDR2 SQIVND (reference sequence).

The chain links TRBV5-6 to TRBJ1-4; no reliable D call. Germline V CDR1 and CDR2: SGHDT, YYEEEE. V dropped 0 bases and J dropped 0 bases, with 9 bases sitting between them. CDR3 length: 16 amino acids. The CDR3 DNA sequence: TGTGCCAGCAGCTTGGGACCTACAGCAACTAATGAAAAACTGTTTTTT. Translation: CASSLGPTATNEKLFF.

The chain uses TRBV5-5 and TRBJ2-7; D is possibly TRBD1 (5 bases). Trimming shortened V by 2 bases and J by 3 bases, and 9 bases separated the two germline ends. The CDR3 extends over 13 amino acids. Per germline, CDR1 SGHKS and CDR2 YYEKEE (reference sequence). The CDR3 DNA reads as TGTGCCAGCAGCTTCCAGGGCCTCTACGAGCAGTACTTC. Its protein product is CASSFQGLYEQYF.

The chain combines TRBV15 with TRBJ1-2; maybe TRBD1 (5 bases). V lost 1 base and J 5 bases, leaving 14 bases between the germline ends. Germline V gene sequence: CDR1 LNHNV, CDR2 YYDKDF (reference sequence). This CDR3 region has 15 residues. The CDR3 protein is CATSRGGNSAYGYTF. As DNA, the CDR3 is TGTGCCACCAGCAGAGGGGGGAACAGTGCATATGGCTACACCTTC.

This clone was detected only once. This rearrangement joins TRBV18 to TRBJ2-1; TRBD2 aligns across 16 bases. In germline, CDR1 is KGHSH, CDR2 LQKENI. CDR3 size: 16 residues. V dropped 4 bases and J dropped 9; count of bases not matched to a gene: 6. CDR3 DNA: TGTGCCAGCTCACGTCCGGGACTAGCGGGAGGGCCTGAGCAGTTCTTC. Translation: CASSRPGLAGGPEQFF.

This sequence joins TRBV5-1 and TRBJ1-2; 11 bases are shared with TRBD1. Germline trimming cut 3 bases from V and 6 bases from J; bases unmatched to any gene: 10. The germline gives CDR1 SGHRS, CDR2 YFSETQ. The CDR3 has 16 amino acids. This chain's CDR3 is CASSSGQGAFLNGYTF. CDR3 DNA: TGCGCCAGCAGCTCTGGACAGGGGGCGTTTTTAAATGGCTACACCTTC.

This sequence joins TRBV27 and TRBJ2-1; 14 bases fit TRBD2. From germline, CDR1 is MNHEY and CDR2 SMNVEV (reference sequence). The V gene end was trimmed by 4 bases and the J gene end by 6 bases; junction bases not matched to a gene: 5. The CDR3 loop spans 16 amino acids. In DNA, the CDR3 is TGTGCCAGCAGTTACGGGACTAGCGGGAGAGGCAATGAGCAGTTCTTC. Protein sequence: CASSYGTSGRGNEQFF.

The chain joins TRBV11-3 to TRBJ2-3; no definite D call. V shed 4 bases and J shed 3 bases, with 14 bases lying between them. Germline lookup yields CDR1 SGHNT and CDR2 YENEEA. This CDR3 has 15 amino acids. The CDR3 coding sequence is TGTGCCAGCAGCTCTAACGCCCTCGTGACAGATACGCAGTATTTT. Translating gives CASSSNALVTDTQYF.

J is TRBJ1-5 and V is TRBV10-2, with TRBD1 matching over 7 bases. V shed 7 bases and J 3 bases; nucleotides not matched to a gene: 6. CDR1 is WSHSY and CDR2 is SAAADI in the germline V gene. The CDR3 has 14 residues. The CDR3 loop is CASTTGWDNQPQHF. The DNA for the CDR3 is TGCGCCAGCACGACAGGGTGGGACAATCAGCCCCAGCATTTT.

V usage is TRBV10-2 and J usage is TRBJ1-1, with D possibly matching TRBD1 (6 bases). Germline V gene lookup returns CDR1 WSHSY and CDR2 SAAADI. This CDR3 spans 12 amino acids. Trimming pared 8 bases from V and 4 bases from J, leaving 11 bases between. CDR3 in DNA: TGCGCCAGCGCGACAGGAACCACTGAAGCTTTCTTT. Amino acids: CASATGTTEAFF.